These T cell receptor beta chains were read from a single sample in a study of OX40 agonist ivuxolimab in advanced cancers. The data were produced by immunoSEQ multiplex PCR, yet TCRdb's version contains in-frame clones alone and is incomplete. In the table there are fewer than 25,000 clones, just under 75% of which are singletons. Sequencing used CD4+ or CD8+ T cells sorted from blood, obtained in a trial of the OX40 agonist ivuxolimab. All receptors come from an adult with an advanced solid tumor such as melanoma, head and neck, liver or kidney cancer. Both conserved end residues are part of each CDR3. A D gene is named only where the DNA matches it firmly. Only part of the rows carry a size: once, few, many, or a class if the clone is expanded.

TRBJ2-3,TRBV7-7,few,TRBD1,TGTGCTAGCAGCTTAGGACAGGGGACCACAGATACGCAGTATTTT,CASSLGQGTTDTQYF
TRBJ2-7,TRBV7-9,NA,TRBD1,TGTGCCAGCAGCCCGACAGGGACCTACGAGCAGTACTTC,CASSPTGTYEQYF
TRBJ2-5,TRBV5-1,NA,NA,TGCGCCAGCAGCCCCCCCACAGGACTGCGATTCCAAGAGACCCAGTACTTC,CASSPPTGLRFQETQYF
TRBJ2-3,TRBV5-6,NA,NA,TGTGCCAGCAGCTCCCTATTGGGGGGCGGCACAGATACGCAGTATTTT,CASSSLLGGGTDTQYF
TRBJ1-5,TRBV6-5,once,TRBD1,TGTGCCAGCAACAAGGGGGCTCGCAATCAGCCCCAGCATTTT,CASNKGARNQPQHF
TRBJ1-1,TRBV25-1,NA,NA,TGTGCCAGCAGTGGGGGTGGGGGGTACACTGAAGCTTTCTTT,CASSGGGGYTEAFF
TRBJ1-1,TRBV5-1,NA,NA,TGCGCCAGCAGCTATGTTGATCTGAACACTGAAGCTTTCTTT,CASSYVDLNTEAFF
TRBJ1-5,TRBV15,NA,TRBD1,TGTGCCACCAGCAGGGGGACAGGACCAAATCAGCCCCAGCATTTT,CATSRGTGPNQPQHF
TRBJ1-2,TRBV11-1,NA,NA,TGTGCCAGCAGCTTACTCCACCGCGAAGGGAACTATGGCTACACCTTC,CASSLLHREGNYGYTF
TRBJ1-1,TRBV28,NA,NA,TGTGCCAGCAGTAACGGCAGGCGGTGGACTGAAGCTTTCTTT,CASSNGRRWTEAFF
TRBJ1-3,TRBV7-6,NA,NA,TGTGCCAGCAGCTCTGTTTCGGGGAGCACTGGAAACACCATATATTTT,CASSSVSGSTGNTIYF
TRBJ2-2,TRBV12-5,NA,NA,TGTGCTAGTGGTTTATGGGGCTACACCGGGGAGCTGTTTTTT,CASGLWGYTGELFF
TRBJ2-7,TRBV11-2,NA,TRBD2,TGTGCCAGCAGCTCTGGGGCGCGGGGGGCCTACGAGCAGTACTTC,CASSSGARGAYEQYF
TRBJ1-1,TRBV10-3,few,TRBD1,TGTGCCATCAGAAGGACTAAACCGGGACAGGGGAACACTGAAGCTTTCTTT,CAIRRTKPGQGNTEAFF
TRBJ2-2,TRBV9,NA,NA,TGTGCCAGCAGCTCTCTCTCGGGGGAGCTGTTTTTT,CASSSLSGELFF
TRBJ2-7,TRBV27,once,NA,TGTGCCAGCAGTTTATCGTCTTGGAGTGAGCAGTACTTC,CASSLSSWSEQYF
TRBJ2-2,TRBV18,NA,TRBD1,TGTGCCAGCTCACCTCCGGGACAGGCTCCCGGGGAGCTGTTTTTT,CASSPPGQAPGELFF
TRBJ1-1,TRBV2,medium-sized,TRBD1,TGTGCCAGCGGGGACAGGGGGTCCGAAGCTTTCTTT,CASGDRGSEAFF
TRBJ1-1,TRBV28,NA,NA,TGTGCCAGCAGCCTCCCCGGCTCCGTGAACACTGAAGCTTTCTTT,CASSLPGSVNTEAFF
TRBJ2-1,TRBV28,NA,TRBD2,TGTGCCAGCAGTAGACGGGCGGGGGAGAAGTGGGATGAGCAGTTCTTC,CASSRRAGEKWDEQFF
TRBJ2-5,TRBV13,NA,TRBD1,TGTGCCAGCAGCTACGGACAGGAATTCCCGGAGACCCAGTACTTC,CASSYGQEFPETQYF